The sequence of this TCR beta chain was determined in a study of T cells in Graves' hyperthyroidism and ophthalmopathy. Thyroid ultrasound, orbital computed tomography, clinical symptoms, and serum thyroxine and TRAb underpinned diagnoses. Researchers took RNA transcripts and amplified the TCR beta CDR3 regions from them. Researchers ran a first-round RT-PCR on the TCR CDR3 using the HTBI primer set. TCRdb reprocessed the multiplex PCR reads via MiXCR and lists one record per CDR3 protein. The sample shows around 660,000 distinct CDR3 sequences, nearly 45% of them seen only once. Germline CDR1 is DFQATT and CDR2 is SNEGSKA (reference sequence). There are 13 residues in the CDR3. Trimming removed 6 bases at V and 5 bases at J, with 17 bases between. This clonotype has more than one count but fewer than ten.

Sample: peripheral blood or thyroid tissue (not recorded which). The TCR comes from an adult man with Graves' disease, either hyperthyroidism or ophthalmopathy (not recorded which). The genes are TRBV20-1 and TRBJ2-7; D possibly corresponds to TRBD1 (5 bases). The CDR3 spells CSALQAGKNEQYF. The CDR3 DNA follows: TGCAGTGCCCTGCAGGCAGGGAAGAACGAGCAGTACTTC.